These 28 T cell receptor beta chains share one sample of origin, sequenced in a study of STAT3 mutations in large granular lymphocyte leukemia. Sequenced by immunoSEQ multiplex PCR; TCRdb stores in-frame clones only, minus some. The sample contains more than 9,500 clones, 85% to 90% of which appear only once. No antigen has been assigned to these receptors. Study observations and caveats: Every T-cell large granular lymphocyte leukemia patient had at least one immunodominant TCR beta clonotype.

Source material: peripheral blood mononuclear cells. The receptors derive from a man of 80 years or more with T-cell large granular lymphocyte leukemia. Some clones in this sample may be carry-over from other donors' samples.

The genes are TRBV29-1 and TRBJ1-4; D not resolved. The CDR3 has 12 amino acids. V shed 4 bases and J shed 8 bases, with 11 bases lying between them. Looked up from germline, CDR1 is SQVTM and CDR2 is ANQGSEA. This chain's CDR3 is CSVVYTGEKLFF. The CDR3 DNA reads as TGCAGCGTTGTCTACACGGGGGAAAAACTGTTTTTT.

This sequence joins TRBV5-1 and TRBJ2-1; 7 positions agree with TRBD2. The germline CDR1 and CDR2 sequences are SGHRS and YFSETQ. The CDR3 extends over 15 amino acids. With V trimmed by 4 bases and J by 4 bases, 8 bases remained unmatched. The CDR3 DNA sequence: TGCGCCAGCAGCGCCTCCGGGACTACGTACAATGAGCAGTTCTTC. Translation: CASSASGTTYNEQFF.

V is TRBV30 and J is TRBJ1-5; 10 bases are shared with TRBD1. Germline V gene data show CDR1 as GTSNPN and CDR2 as SVGIG (reference sequence). V shed 1 base, J shed 5 bases, and the junction held 5 bases outside the gene matches. The CDR3 is 15 residues long. CDR3 DNA: TGTGCCTGGAGTGCTCGGGGACAGGGGTATCAGCCCCAGCATTTT. This encodes CAWSARGQGYQPQHF.

This chain links TRBV6-5 with TRBJ1-1; D not resolved. Trimming shortened V by 2 bases and J by 3 bases, and 4 bases separated the two germline ends. This CDR3 is 12 amino acids long. Germline V CDR1 and CDR2: MNHEY, SVGAGI. In nucleotides, the CDR3 is TGTGCCAGCAGTTACGACGACACTGAAGCTTTCTTT. Translating it yields CASSYDDTEAFF.

The CDR3, as DNA: TGTGCCAGCAGCTTTTGGGGGCCGCACGAGCAGTACTTC. Its translation is CASSFWGPHEQYF. V gene TRBV5-5 combines with J gene TRBJ2-7; possible D gene TRBD1, 6 bases. The CDR3 extends over 13 amino acids. V dropped 2 bases and J dropped 5 bases, with 11 bases sitting between them. Germline CDR1 is SGHKS and CDR2 is YYEKEE (reference sequence).

The chain employs TRBV2 and TRBJ1-5; 7 bases align to TRBD1. The junction had 4 bases not matched to a gene; V was cut back by 8 bases and J by 0 bases. The CDR3 length is 14 residues. Germline V CDR1 and CDR2: SNHLY, FYNNEI. The DNA of the CDR3 is TGTGCCAGCCGACAGGGAAATAGCAATCAGCCCCAGCATTTT. It codes for CASRQGNSNQPQHF.

V usage is TRBV5-5 and J usage is TRBJ2-3; 9 bases map to TRBD2. The CDR3 spans 17 residues. V trimming: 4 bases; J trimming: 1 base; junction bases outside the gene matches: 10. Germline loops: CDR1 SGHKS, CDR2 YYEKEE (reference sequence). In DNA form, the CDR3 reads TGTGCCAGCAGCCAGGATCGGACTAGCGTTGGCACAGATACGCAGTATTTT. It encodes CASSQDRTSVGTDTQYF.

This chain joins TRBV7-3 and TRBJ2-5; 7 bases align to TRBD2. Per germline, CDR1 SGHTA and CDR2 FQGTGA. This CDR3 spans 14 amino acids. V lost 1 base and J lost 5; bases outside the gene matches: 4. DNA of the CDR3: TGTGCCAGCAGCTTAAACGGGGGAGGGGAGACCCAGTACTTC. Its translation is CASSLNGGGETQYF.

This chain connects TRBV4-3 to TRBJ1-2; D not certain. Trimming took 0 bases from V and 0 from J, leaving 8 bases between them. The CDR3 has 15 amino acids. Germline assignment: CDR1 LGHNA and CDR2 YSLEER. The CDR3 region has the DNA TGCGCCAGCAGCCAAGATTGGGGAGCTAACTATGGCTACACCTTC. Translation gives CASSQDWGANYGYTF.

The chain carries TRBV13 and TRBJ1-6; D is ambiguous. V lost 5 bases and J lost 6, with 8 bases in between. Germline CDR1 reads PRHDT; CDR2 reads FYEKMQ (reference sequence). The CDR3 covers 13 residues. CDR3 residues: CASSIFSNSPLHF. Here the CDR3 DNA reads TGTGCCAGCAGCATATTCTCTAATTCACCCCTCCACTTT. Full variable domain (outside the CDR3, taken from reference TRBV13 and TRBJ1-6): AAGVIQSPRHLIKEKRETATLKCYPIPRHDTVYWYQQGPGQDPQFLISFYEKMQSDKGSIPDRFSAQQFSDYHSELNMSSLELGDSALYFCASSIFSNSPLHFGNGTRLTVT.

This clone has a handful of counts. V is TRBV5-1 and J is TRBJ2-1; D not certain. The CDR3 consists of 14 residues. V dropped 4 bases and J dropped 8 bases, with 16 bases sitting between them. Per germline, CDR1 SGHRS and CDR2 YFSETQ. CDR3 sequence: CASSPDQLLDEQFF. In nucleotides, the CDR3 is TGCGCCAGCAGCCCTGACCAATTACTCGATGAGCAGTTCTTC.

This clone was observed once. The V and J genes are TRBV2 and TRBJ2-7; TRBD1 might be the D (6 bases). Between the trimmed V and J ends, which lost 5 bases and 2 bases, there was a span of 13 bases. This CDR3 is 14 amino acids long. Germline values: CDR1 SNHLY, CDR2 FYNNEI. Here the CDR3 DNA reads TGTGCCAGCAGTTCCGGGACATCCCCCTACGAGCAGTACTTC. Encoded protein: CASSSGTSPYEQYF.

V is TRBV15 and J is TRBJ2-5; D is unclear. CDR3 size: 13 residues. Germline CDR1 reads LNHNV; CDR2 reads YYDKDF (reference sequence). With 4 bases removed from V and 5 bases from J, the gap between germline ends came to 11 bases. CDR3: CATSTEQRETQYF. The CDR3, as DNA: TGTGCCACCAGCACCGAACAAAGGGAGACCCAGTACTTC.

This chain joins TRBV7-2 and TRBJ1-2; weak D call: TRBD1 (6 bases). The CDR3 spans 14 residues. CDR1 SGHTA and CDR2 FQGNSA come from the germline V gene. V lost 5 bases and J 5 bases, leaving 15 bases between the germline ends. CDR3 residues: CASSTGQRVYGYTF. The CDR3 DNA sequence: TGTGCCAGCAGCACAGGACAGAGGGTGTATGGCTACACCTTC.

The chain uses TRBV14 and TRBJ2-7; 13 bases fit TRBD2. CDR1 and CDR2 from the germline V gene are SGHDN and FVKESK. This CDR3 comprises 18 residues. The trim removed 4 bases at V and 0 bases at J, leaving 9 bases unmatched. The CDR3, as DNA: TGTGCCAGCAGCCCTACCGGGACTAGCGGGAACTTCTCCTACGAGCAGTACTTC. Its translation: CASSPTGTSGNFSYEQYF. The full variable domain, with the rest looked up from reference TRBV14 and TRBJ2-7, is EAGVTQFPSHSVIEKGQTVTLRCDPISGHDNLYWYRRVMGKEIKFLLHFVKESKQDESGMPNNRFLAERTGGTYSTLKVQPAELEDSGVYFCASSPTGTSGNFSYEQYFGPGTRLTVT.

The chain carries TRBV18 and TRBJ2-7; TRBD1 aligns across 9 bases. With V trimmed by 1 base and J by 3 bases, 10 bases remained unmatched. This CDR3 is 17 amino acids long. Germline CDR1 and CDR2: KGHSH and LQKENI. CDR3 sequence reads: CASSPQGGQGTHYEQYF. The CDR3 nucleotides read TGTGCCAGCTCACCACAGGGAGGACAGGGGACCCACTACGAGCAGTACTTC.

This clone appeared a single time. The genes are TRBV29-1 and TRBJ2-5; the match to TRBD2 covers 13 bases. The CDR3 has 14 residues. The V gene end was trimmed by 7 bases and the J gene end by 3 bases; junction bases not matched to a gene: 5. CDR1 is SQVTM and CDR2 is ANQGSEA in the germline V gene. Here the CDR3 reads CSAPLAGGKETQYF. DNA for the CDR3: TGCAGCGCCCCACTAGCGGGGGGGAAAGAGACCCAGTACTTC.

The gene calls are TRBV5-4 and TRBJ1-2; D uncertain. CDR1 is SGHNT and CDR2 is YYREEE in the germline V gene (reference sequence). Deletions cut 0 bases from V and 10 bases from J, with 13 bases between. The CDR3 covers 13 residues. The CDR3 DNA reads as TGTGCCAGCAGCTTGGGGGCCCTTGAGCACTACACCTTC. Translating it yields CASSLGALEHYTF.

The rearrangement uses TRBV5-4 and TRBJ1-2; D is uncertain. The germline V and J ends were trimmed by 2 bases and 1 base, with 3 bases remaining between them. The CDR3 totals 12 residues. The germline CDR1 and CDR2 sequences are SGHNT and YYREEE (reference sequence). The CDR3 spells CASSLSNYGYTF. For the CDR3, the DNA is TGTGCCAGCAGCTTAAGTAACTATGGCTACACCTTC. Filled out from reference TRBV5-4 and TRBJ1-2, the complete variable domain reads ETGVTQSPTHLIKTRGQQVTLRCSSQSGHNTVSWYQQALGQGPQFIFQYYREEENGRGNFPPRFSGLQFPNYSSELNVNALELDDSALYLCASSLSNYGYTFGSGTRLTVV.

V and J are TRBV27 and TRBJ2-7; 14 bases line up with TRBD2. CDR1 and CDR2 (germline): MNHEY, SMNVEV (reference sequence). The CDR3 runs to 14 residues. The trim removed 5 bases at V and 5 bases at J, leaving 2 bases unmatched. CDR3 bases: TGTGCCAGCAGTGGGACTAGCGGGGGCCACGAGCAGTACTTC. It translates to CASSGTSGGHEQYF.

The chain combines TRBV18 with TRBJ2-5; 9 bases map to TRBD1. Trimming cost V 3 bases and J 4 bases; bases outside gene matches: 9. The CDR3 has 16 residues. Germline V CDR1 and CDR2: KGHSH, LQKENI. The CDR3 DNA is TGTGCCAGCTCACCGTCGGGACAGGGTAGGGGAGAGACCCAGTACTTC. This codes for CASSPSGQGRGETQYF.

J is TRBJ1-6 and V is TRBV4-3; D possibly corresponds to TRBD1 (6 bases). There are 13 residues in the CDR3. The V gene's germline CDR1 is LGHNA and CDR2 YSLEER. V was cut by 3 bases and J by 10 bases, with 10 bases left in between. The CDR3 DNA sequence: TGCGCCAGCAGCCAGACAGGAATATCACCCCTCCACTTT. This codes for CASSQTGISPLHF.

The V gene is TRBV5-6, the J gene TRBJ1-5; 9 bases agree with TRBD1. Unmatched junction bases numbered 5, after V lost 2 bases and J lost 2 bases. This CDR3 has 16 residues. Germline lookup yields CDR1 SGHDT and CDR2 YYEEEE. The CDR3 bases are TGTGCCAGCAGCTTATCGGGACAGGGCGGCAATCAGCCCCAGCATTTT. Protein product: CASSLSGQGGNQPQHF.

The V gene is TRBV5-5, the J gene TRBJ2-5; D is perhaps TRBD1 or TRBD2 (5 bases each). This CDR3 comprises 16 residues. Germline CDR1 and CDR2: SGHKS and YYEKEE (reference sequence). V gave up 1 base and J gave up 2 bases, with 15 bases separating them. The DNA for the CDR3 is TGTGCCAGCAGCTTGCATATCCCGGGACGTCAAGAGACCCAGTACTTC. Translated, it gives CASSLHIPGRQETQYF.

The sample holds a few counts of this clone. The rearrangement links TRBV29-1 to TRBJ1-5; D gene ambiguous. The CDR3 covers 12 residues. V was trimmed by 3 bases and J by 6 bases, leaving 9 bases between them. Germline V gives CDR1 SQVTM, CDR2 ANQGSEA. The CDR3 loop reads CSVEVGGQPQHF. The DNA of the CDR3 is TGCAGCGTTGAGGTGGGAGGTCAGCCCCAGCATTTT.

By share, this clone counts as medium-sized. This rearrangement joins TRBV6-5 to TRBJ2-5, with 7 bases identical to TRBD2. The germline gives CDR1 MNHEY, CDR2 SVGAGI. The CDR3 has 14 amino acids. J lost 4 bases, V lost 2 bases, and 4 bases had no gene match. The CDR3 DNA is TGTGCCAGCAGTTACGCGGGCGGGGGAGAGACCCAGTACTTC. Its protein is CASSYAGGGETQYF.

The V call is TRBV2, the J call TRBJ2-3; 7 nucleotides match TRBD2. The CDR3 is 13 amino acids. Per germline, CDR1 SNHLY and CDR2 FYNNEI. CDR3 sequence reads: CAYSGDYTDTQYF. CDR3 bases: TGTGCTTACAGCGGGGACTACACAGATACGCAGTATTTT.

The chain combines TRBV13 with TRBJ1-3, with D possibly being TRBD1 (5 bases). The CDR3 has 16 residues. The V gene's germline CDR1 is PRHDT and CDR2 FYEKMQ (reference sequence). V lost 5 bases and J 0 bases, leaving 14 bases between the germline ends. The CDR3 DNA reads TGTGCCAGCAGCAAACAACAGGCCAACTCTGGAAACACCATATATTTT. Its protein product is CASSKQQANSGNTIYF. The whole variable domain, filled in from reference TRBV13 and TRBJ1-3, reads AAGVIQSPRHLIKEKRETATLKCYPIPRHDTVYWYQQGPGQDPQFLISFYEKMQSDKGSIPDRFSAQQFSDYHSELNMSSLELGDSALYFCASSKQQANSGNTIYFGEGSWLTVV.